This section outlines one TCR beta chain sequence together with its context. What it binds is not known. The sample is drawn from a study of cytomegalovirus exposure and HLA in healthy donors. Findings of the study overall: Later analysis demonstrated an association between a missense DCLRE1C variant and TCR beta V- and J-gene trimming. There were 160 or so TCR beta chains listed as cytomegalovirus-associated. Presence/absence analyses supposed approximately even sequencing depth among donors.

Germline V lookup: CDR1 MGHDK, CDR2 SYGVNS. The CDR3 consists of 15 residues. V was cut by 4 bases and J by 6 bases, with 15 bases left in between. The primer mix had 60 Vbeta and 13 Jbeta primers. Clones were sequenced by immunoSEQ multiplex PCR, and TCRdb holds only the in-frame ones, with some missing. Of approximately 110,000 clones in the sample, around three quarters were seen once. The TCR originated in a female donor in good health and CMV-seropositive. Input material: PBMCs. This rearrangement joins TRBV25-1 to TRBJ2-2; D perhaps matches TRBD1 (7 bases). CDR3 loop: CASSAALRGAGELFF. The CDR3 DNA is TGTGCCAGCAGTGCCGCCCTCAGGGGGGCCGGGGAGCTGTTTTTT.